This record looks at one T cell receptor (beta chain) sequence and its context. Noted time point: baseline, week 1 (first vaccination visit). Treatment described: pre-vaccination baseline after standard-of-care therapy. After removal of 4 bases from V and 1 base from J, the junction contained 7 bases not matched to a gene. The length of the CDR3 is 16 residues. From germline, CDR1 is SGHRS and CDR2 YFSETQ. The data derive from a study of a mutant IDH1 vaccine in newly diagnosed glioma. Data came from immunoSEQ multiplex PCR; TCRdb stores just in-frame clones and leaves some out. Of 30,000 to 40,000 clones in the sample, about nine tenths are singletons; the top ten hold over 15%.

The chain recombines TRBV5-1 with TRBJ2-2; TRBD1 matches at 7 bases. This sequence originates from a young man with glioma. The source was PBMCs, collected from a glioma patient treated with radiotherapy, temozolomide or both. The CDR3 DNA is TGCGCCAGCAGCAGGACCGGGACAGTGAACACCGGGGAGCTGTTTTTT. Its translation is CASSRTGTVNTGELFF.